The 15 T cell receptor beta chains given below trace back to one sample, sequenced in a study of Graves' ophthalmopathy and Graves' hyperthyroidism. The sequenced template was RNA, covering the TCR beta CDR3 region. The authors performed first-round RT-PCR with HTBI primers and then a second-round multiplex PCR. TCRdb re-analysed the multiplex PCR reads in MiXCR, keeping a single row per CDR3 protein. The table lists some 750,000 distinct CDR3 sequences, roughly two fifths of them singletons. The sample taken for sequencing was peripheral blood. These receptor sequences come from an adult man with Graves' ophthalmopathy.

J is TRBJ1-2 and V is TRBV12-5; D call uncertain. Between the trimmed V and J ends, which lost 2 bases and 2 bases, there was a span of 15 bases. This CDR3 is 16 amino acids long. Germline V gene sequence: CDR1 LGHNT, CDR2 FRNRAP. DNA of the CDR3: TGTGCTAGTGGTTTGTCCGTCGGTGGCCTCAACTATGGCTACACCTTC. Its translation is CASGLSVGGLNYGYTF.

This clonotype was recorded at least ten times. One end of the junction fails to match germline, which may point to a read error. The J gene is TRBJ2-7, the V gene TRBV10-3; D may be TRBD2 (5 bases). CDR3 length equals 13 residues. Germline CDR1 reads ENHRY; CDR2 reads SYGVKD. CDR3 bases: TGTGCCAGCAGTTACGAGGGCAACTACGAGCAGTACTTC. Amino acids: CASSYEGNYEQYF.

The chain links TRBV29-1 to TRBJ2-7; TRBD1 or TRBD2 may be the D gene (5 bases each). This CDR3 contains 18 residues. Trimming pared 2 bases from V and 2 bases from J, leaving 25 bases between. Germline V gene lookup returns CDR1 SQVTM and CDR2 ANQGSEA. CDR3 coding DNA: TGCAGCGTTGAATTGGGAGCAGGGAGCACCCATCAACCCTACGAGCAGTACTTC. Its protein product is CSVELGAGSTHQPYEQYF.

Concerning this clonotype itself: A much larger clone lies one base from this, so it may be a read error. V usage is TRBV7-9 and J usage is TRBJ2-5; perhaps TRBD1 as D (5 bases). This CDR3 is built from 15 residues. The germline V gene encodes CDR1 SEHNR and CDR2 FQNEAQ (reference sequence). CDR3 sequence reads: CVSSLVATEQETQYF. The CDR3 region has the DNA TGTGTCAGCAGCTTAGTTGCGACAGAACAAGAGACCCAGTACTTC.

At least ten counts were recorded for this clonotype. The genes are TRBV15 and TRBJ2-5, with a tentative D call TRBD2 (7 bases). Deletions cut 1 base from V and 4 bases from J, with 16 bases between. CDR3 length: 16 residues. Germline assignment: CDR1 LNHNV and CDR2 YYDKDF (reference sequence). CDR3 bases: TGTGCCACCAGCAGAGGAAAGGAGGGAGGGGGAGAGACCCAGTACTTC. It specifies CATSRGKEGGGETQYF.

This clonotype was detected once. A much larger clone lies a single base off, so this may be a read error. The conserved phenylalanine or tryptophan normally closing the CDR3 is absent here, so this likely arose from a read error. V is TRBV19 and J is TRBJ1-1, with D possibly TRBD1 on 5 matching bases. Trimming shortened V by 3 bases and J by 3 bases, and 14 bases separated the two germline ends. The V gene's germline CDR1 is LNHDA and CDR2 SQIVND (reference sequence). The CDR3 sequence is 15 residues long. The CDR3 DNA sequence: TGTGCCAGTAGTATCGGGGGGAGCTCCGACACTGAAGCTTTCTCT. Residues: CASSIGGSSDTEAFS.

Notes on this clonotype: A junction end diverges from the germline sequence, so it may reflect a read error. The chain is built from TRBV19 and TRBJ1-1; tentatively, D is TRBD1 (5 bases). The CDR3 extends over 13 amino acids. The germline gives CDR1 LNHDA, CDR2 SQIVND (reference sequence). CDR3: CASSRGANTEASF. CDR3 sequence (DNA): TGTGCCAGCAGCCGCGGGGCCAACACTGAAGCTTCCTTT.

There are many counts of this clonotype. A much larger clone differs by one base, so this may be a read error. This chain links TRBV12-3 or TRBV12-4 with TRBJ1-1; D is unresolved. The CDR3 consists of 12 residues. V was shortened by 3 bases and J by 0 bases, with 2 bases between the two germline ends. CDR3 in DNA: TGTGCCAGCAGTTTCGTGAACACTGAAGCTTTCTTT. It yields the protein CASSFVNTEAFF.

This sequence joins TRBV7-2 and TRBJ2-3; the D gene is possibly TRBD2 (5 bases). The ends were cut back, 3 bases at V and 3 bases at J, with 10 bases in the middle. CDR3 length: 14 amino acids. The germline gives CDR1 SGHTA, CDR2 FQGNSA. For the CDR3, the DNA is TGTGCCAGCAGCTTTCTCAGCGGAACAGATACGCAGTATTTT. Amino acid sequence: CASSFLSGTDTQYF.

The V gene is TRBV10-3, the J gene TRBJ2-5; the match to TRBD1 covers 9 bases. The V gene's germline CDR1 is ENHRY and CDR2 SYGVKD. The CDR3 sequence is 13 residues long. V lost 10 bases to trimming and J lost 5 bases; unmatched junction nucleotides: 8. In nucleotides, the CDR3 is TGTGCCAGCAGAAACAGGGGGCACGAGACCCAGTACTTC. Its translation: CASRNRGHETQYF.

With regard to this clonotype: A read error may account for a junction end that differs from germline. The chain recombines TRBV7-2 with TRBJ1-1; no firm D call. CDR1 is SGHTA and CDR2 is FQGNSA in the germline V gene. The CDR3 runs 13 residues. The CDR3 loop is CVSSLGWGTEAFF. In DNA form, the CDR3 reads TGTGTCAGCAGCCTCGGGTGGGGCACTGAAGCTTTCTTT.

The CDR3 sequence: CASNGRGDREDSPLHF. The CDR3, as DNA: TGTGCCAGCAACGGACGCGGGGACAGGGAGGATTCACCCCTCCACTTT. The chain couples TRBV7-2 to TRBJ1-6; 9 positions match TRBD1. CDR1 is SGHTA, CDR2 FQGNSA, per germline. Trimming took 7 bases from V and 8 from J; bases not matched to a gene: 12. The CDR3 runs 16 residues. Supplemented by reference TRBV7-2 and TRBJ1-6, the full variable domain reads GAGVSQSPSNKVTEKGKDVELRCDPISGHTALYWYRQSLGQGLEFLIYFQGNSAPDKSGLPSDRFSAERTGGSVSTLTIQRTQQEDSAVYLCASNGRGDREDSPLHFGNGTRLTVT.

This clonotype was seen ten or more times. The genes are TRBV29-1 and TRBJ1-1; D perhaps matches TRBD1 (6 bases). V was trimmed by 3 bases and J by 1 base, leaving 9 bases between them. This CDR3 spans 13 amino acids. Germline CDR1 and CDR2: SQVTM and ANQGSEA. Here the CDR3 reads CSVDQTGNTEAFF. The CDR3 DNA sequence: TGCAGCGTTGATCAGACAGGGAACACTGAAGCTTTCTTT.

This clonotype has a handful of counts. The V and J genes are TRBV7-2 and TRBJ2-3; TRBD1 agrees at 8 bases. The germline V gene has CDR1 SGHTA and CDR2 FQGNSA. The CDR3 sequence is 15 residues long. The V and J ends lost 5 bases and 3 bases, in that order; junction bases with no gene match: 7. This CDR3 is CASSPRTGRTDTQYF. CDR3 DNA: TGTGCCAGCAGCCCACGGACAGGGCGGACAGATACGCAGTATTTT. The variable domain in full, completed from reference TRBV7-2 and TRBJ2-3, reads GAGVSQSPSNKVTEKGKDVELRCDPISGHTALYWYRQSLGQGLEFLIYFQGNSAPDKSGLPSDRFSAERTGGSVSTLTIQRTQQEDSAVYLCASSPRTGRTDTQYFGPGTRLTVL.

This clonotype was detected only a few times. The J gene is TRBJ2-7, the V gene TRBV9; 7 bases align to TRBD2. The CDR3 is made up of 15 amino acids. Germline V CDR1 and CDR2: SGDLS, YYNGEE. V dropped 6 bases and J dropped 0; count of bases not matched to a gene: 9. CDR3 region: CASTQGAGSSYEQYF. The CDR3 region has the DNA TGTGCCAGCACCCAAGGAGCGGGGAGCTCCTACGAGCAGTACTTC.